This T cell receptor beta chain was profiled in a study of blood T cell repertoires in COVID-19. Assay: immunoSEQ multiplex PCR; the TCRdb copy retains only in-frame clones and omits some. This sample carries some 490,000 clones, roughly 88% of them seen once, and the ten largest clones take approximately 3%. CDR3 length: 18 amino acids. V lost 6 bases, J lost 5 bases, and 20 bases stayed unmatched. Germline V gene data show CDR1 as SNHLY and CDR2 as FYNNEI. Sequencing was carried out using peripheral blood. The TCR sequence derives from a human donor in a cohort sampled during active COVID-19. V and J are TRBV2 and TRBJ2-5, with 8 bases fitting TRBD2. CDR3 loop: CASRLHLVASGWGETQYF. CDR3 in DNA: TGTGCCAGCAGATTACACCTGGTGGCTAGCGGGTGGGGGGAGACCCAGTACTTC.